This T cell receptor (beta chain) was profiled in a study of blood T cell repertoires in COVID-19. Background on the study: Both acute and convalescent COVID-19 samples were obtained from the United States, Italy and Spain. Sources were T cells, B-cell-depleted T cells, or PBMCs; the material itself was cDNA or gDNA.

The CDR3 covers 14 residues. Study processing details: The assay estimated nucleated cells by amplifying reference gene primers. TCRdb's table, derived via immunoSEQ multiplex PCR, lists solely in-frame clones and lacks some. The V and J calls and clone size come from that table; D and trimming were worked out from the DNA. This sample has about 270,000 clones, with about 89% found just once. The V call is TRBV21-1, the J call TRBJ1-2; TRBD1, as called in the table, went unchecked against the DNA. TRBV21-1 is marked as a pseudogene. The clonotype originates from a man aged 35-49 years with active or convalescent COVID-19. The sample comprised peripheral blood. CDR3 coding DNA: TGTGCCAGCAGCAACGGGGACAGGAGCTATGGCTACACCTTC. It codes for CASSNGDRSYGYTF.